This TCR beta chain was observed in a study of OX40 agonist ivuxolimab in advanced cancers. Background on the study: Three patients had partial responses: one hepatocellular carcinoma, two cutaneous melanoma.

TCRdb's table, derived via immunoSEQ multiplex PCR, lists solely in-frame clones and lacks some. The sample holds about 36,000 clones, 60% to 80% seen once. The CDR3 runs 14 residues. Germline CDR1 is MGHRA and CDR2 is YSYEKL. The rearrangement links TRBV4-1 to TRBJ2-5; D gene unclear. With the DNA end fitting TRBJ2-7 better, the J assignment may be wrong. Sequences were derived from CD4+ or CD8+ T cells sorted from blood, sampled in a trial of the OX40 agonist ivuxolimab. The TCR was taken from an adult with an advanced solid tumor such as melanoma, head and neck, liver or kidney cancer. DNA of the CDR3: TGCGCCAGCAGCCAAATTGTAGACTCCTACGAGCAGTACTTC. This encodes CASSQIVDSYEQYF.